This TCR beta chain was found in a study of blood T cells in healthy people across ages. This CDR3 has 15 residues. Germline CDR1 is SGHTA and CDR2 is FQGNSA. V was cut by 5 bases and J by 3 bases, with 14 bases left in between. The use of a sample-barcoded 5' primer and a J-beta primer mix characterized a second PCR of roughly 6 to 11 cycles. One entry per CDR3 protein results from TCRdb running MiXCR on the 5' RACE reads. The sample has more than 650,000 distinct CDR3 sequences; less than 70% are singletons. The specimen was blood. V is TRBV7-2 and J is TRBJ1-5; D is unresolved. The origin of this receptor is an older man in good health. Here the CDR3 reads CASSAPGRNNQPQHF. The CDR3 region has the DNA TGTGCCAGCAGCGCCCCCGGACGGAACAATCAGCCCCAGCATTTT.